These T cell receptor beta chains were read from a single sample in a study of blood T cell repertoires in COVID-19. TCRdb's table, derived via immunoSEQ multiplex PCR, lists solely in-frame clones and lacks some. This table holds about 120,000 clones, just over 75% found once. What was sequenced was peripheral blood. These receptors were collected from a woman of 80 years or more with acute or convalescent COVID-19. CDR3s include the opening cysteine and the closing phenylalanine or tryptophan. D genes are given only for firm matches. The size field is filled for only some rows; it gives once, few, many or a size class.

- - TRBJ2-1 TRBV11-2 CASSLQGESEQFF TGTGCCAGCAGCTTGCAGGGCGAGAGTGAGCAGTTCTTC
TRBD2 - TRBJ2-1 TRBV27 CASSLAGGAYNEQFF TGTGCCAGCAGTTTAGCGGGAGGTGCCTACAATGAGCAGTTCTTC
TRBD1 - TRBJ1-6 TRBV11-2 CASSSGTGQSPLHF TGTGCCAGCAGCTCCGGGACAGGCCAGTCACCCCTCCACTTT
- once TRBJ2-5 TRBV29-1 CSVGTDEETQYF TGCAGCGTTGGGACAGACGAAGAGACCCAGTACTTC
- - TRBJ1-2 TRBV6-5 CATRPGYLYGYTF TGTGCCACCCGACCGGGATACCTCTATGGCTACACCTTC
- - TRBJ1-2 TRBV5-1 CASSLTWGGGYTF TGCGCCAGCAGCTTAACATGGGGGGGCGGCTACACCTTC
TRBD1 - TRBJ2-3 TRBV18 CAGQGARTDTQYF TGTGCCGGACAGGGGGCGCGGACAGATACGCAGTATTTT
TRBD1 - TRBJ2-1 TRBV5-1 CASSSGQGFGDEQFF TGCGCCAGCAGCTCTGGACAGGGTTTTGGCGATGAGCAGTTCTTC
- few TRBJ1-1 TRBV11-2 CASSLTLEVGTEAFF TGTGCCAGCAGCTTGACCCTCGAGGTTGGGACTGAAGCTTTCTTT
TRBD1 - TRBJ1-4 TRBV10-1 CASSEGQGIGKLFF TGCGCCAGCAGTGAGGGACAGGGAATTGGAAAACTGTTTTTT
TRBD2 - TRBJ2-7 TRBV3-1/TRBV3-2 CASRLSGGAGEQYF TGTGCCAGCAGACTTAGCGGGGGGGCAGGGGAGCAGTACTTC
TRBD2 - TRBJ2-7 TRBV3-1/TRBV3-2 CASSQDLTSGSYEQYF TGTGCCAGCAGCCAAGATCTCACTAGCGGGAGTTACGAGCAGTACTTC
- - TRBJ2-2 TRBV5-4 CASSLALAPGELFF TGTGCCAGCAGCTTGGCGCTAGCCCCCGGGGAGCTGTTTTTT
TRBD1 - TRBJ1-5 TRBV7-2 CASSLVGQGSQPQHF TGTGCCAGCAGCTTAGTGGGACAGGGATCTCAGCCCCAGCATTTT
TRBD2 - TRBJ2-1 TRBV10-2 CASSRTSGGGYNEQFF TGCGCCAGCAGTCGGACTAGCGGGGGGGGCTACAATGAGCAGTTCTTC
TRBD2 - TRBJ2-1 TRBV19 CASKTIAGYGNEQFF TGTGCCAGTAAGACCATAGCGGGATACGGCAATGAGCAGTTCTTC
- once TRBJ1-4 TRBV12-3/TRBV12-4 CATTTDLAEKLFF TGTGCCACCACGACCGACTTGGCGGAAAAACTGTTTTTT
- few TRBJ2-1 TRBV30 CAWSLQLSYNEQFF TGTGCCTGGAGTCTGCAACTCTCCTACAATGAGCAGTTCTTC
TRBD1 - TRBJ1-1 TRBV6-5 CASSLGQGRNTEAFF TGTGCCAGCAGCCTTGGACAGGGAAGGAACACTGAAGCTTTCTTT
- - TRBJ1-2 TRBV30 CAWNHVMSGGYTF TGTGCCTGGAACCACGTCATGAGCGGGGGCTACACCTTC
- once TRBJ1-5 TRBV30 CASGQGQPQHF TGTGCCTCCGGCCAGGGTCAGCCCCAGCATTTT
- - TRBJ1-5 TRBV7-9 CASSPSTGNQPQHF TGTGCCAGCAGCCCATCGACGGGGAATCAGCCCCAGCATTTT
- - TRBJ2-2 TRBV19 CASSIYGRWNTGELFF TGTGCCAGTAGTATTTACGGGAGATGGAACACCGGGGAGCTGTTTTTT
- once TRBJ2-7 TRBV7-9 CASSLEVRIEQYF TGTGCCAGCAGCTTAGAAGTCAGGATAGAGCAGTACTTC
TRBD1 few TRBJ1-6 TRBV19 CASSGDSSNSPLHF TGTGCCAGTAGTGGGGACAGCTCGAATTCACCCCTCCACTTT
- - TRBJ2-3 TRBV12-3/TRBV12-4 CASSLGAGDGYF TGTGCCAGCAGTTTAGGGGCAGGTGATGGGTATTTT
TRBD2 - TRBJ2-3 TRBV30 CAWSVGTSGSTDTQYF TGTGCCTGGAGTGTCGGGACTAGCGGGAGCACAGATACGCAGTATTTT
TRBD1 - TRBJ1-4 TRBV19 CASSMGFGTGREKLFF TGTGCCAGTAGTATGGGGTTCGGGACAGGGCGTGAAAAACTGTTTTTT
TRBD2 - TRBJ2-3 TRBV28 CASSLFGGTSGSQVTDTQYF TGTGCCAGCAGTTTATTTGGGGGGACTAGCGGGAGTCAGGTCACAGATACGCAGTATTTT
TRBD1 - TRBJ2-3 TRBV10-2 CASSESRQGTDTQYF TGCGCCAGCAGTGAGTCGAGACAGGGTACAGATACGCAGTATTTT
- - TRBJ1-1 TRBV4-2 CASSQHGANSNTEAFF TGTGCCAGCAGCCAACATGGTGCTAACAGTAACACTGAAGCTTTCTTT
- few TRBJ2-7 TRBV11-2 CASTPFSGAEQYF TGTGCCAGCACCCCATTTAGTGGAGCCGAGCAGTACTTC
TRBD1 - TRBJ1-5 TRBV3-1/TRBV3-2 CASSQGTGANQPQHF TGTGCCAGCAGCCAAGGGACAGGGGCAAATCAGCCCCAGCATTTT
TRBD1 - TRBJ1-3 TRBV6-5 CASSTGQSRNTIYF TGTGCCAGCAGTACGGGACAGTCACGAAACACCATATATTTT
- once TRBJ1-1 TRBV12-3/TRBV12-4 CASSLRRTEAFF TGTGCCAGCAGTTTACGTCGCACTGAAGCTTTCTTT
TRBD2 once TRBJ2-4 TRBV7-2 CASSLAGTIENIQYF TGTGCCAGCAGCTTAGCTGGGACTATCGAAAACATTCAGTACTTC
- - TRBJ2-2 TRBV5-1 CASSLTGTTGELFF TGCGCCAGCAGCTTGACAGGGACCACCGGGGAGCTGTTTTTT